Below are 8 T cell receptor beta chains sequenced from a single sample in a study of cytomegalovirus exposure and HLA in healthy donors. It was with 60 Vbeta and 13 Jbeta primers that the PCR ran. Assay: immunoSEQ multiplex PCR; the TCRdb copy retains only in-frame clones and omits some. The sample lists approximately 93,000 clones, roughly 79% occurring once. The specimen sequenced was PBMCs. These receptor sequences come from a woman between 40 and 50 years old in good health and CMV-seronegative.

The chain couples TRBV2 to TRBJ1-5, with D uncertain. This CDR3 spans 14 amino acids. Germline V gives CDR1 SNHLY, CDR2 FYNNEI. Trimming removed 4 bases from V and 4 bases from J, with 11 bases in between. The CDR3 here is CASSATLGNQPQHF. Here the CDR3 DNA reads TGTGCCAGCAGTGCGACACTAGGAAATCAGCCCCAGCATTTT.

The J gene is TRBJ1-2, the V gene TRBV7-9; 9 nucleotides match TRBD1. J lost 2 bases, V lost 5 bases, and 9 bases had no gene match. The CDR3 is 16 residues long. Looked up from germline, CDR1 is SEHNR and CDR2 is FQNEAQ (reference sequence). CDR3: CASSPGQTGGNYGYTF. The CDR3 region has the DNA TGTGCCAGCAGCCCTGGCCAGACAGGGGGAAACTATGGCTACACCTTC.

V is TRBV7-2 and J is TRBJ2-5; 7 bases map to TRBD1. CDR1 is SGHTA, CDR2 FQGNSA, per germline. CDR3 length: 15 residues. J lost 4 bases, V lost 5 bases, and 10 bases had no gene match. This CDR3 is CASSITTGRRETQYF. CDR3 nucleotides: TGTGCCAGCAGCATAACGACAGGGCGTCGAGAGACCCAGTACTTC.

This chain connects TRBV4-1 to TRBJ2-2; D perhaps matches TRBD2 (7 bases). Germline loops: CDR1 MGHRA, CDR2 YSYEKL. The ends were cut back, 1 base at V and 6 bases at J, with 15 bases in the middle. This CDR3 is built from 16 residues. This CDR3 is CASSQVYGGAPGELFF. As DNA, the CDR3 is TGCGCCAGCAGCCAAGTGTATGGGGGGGCCCCCGGGGAGCTGTTTTTT.

The chain employs TRBV5-1 and TRBJ2-2; D might be TRBD2 (6 bases). This CDR3 has 17 residues. The V end was cut by 1 base, the J end by 2 bases, with 15 bases between. The germline CDR1 and CDR2 sequences are SGHRS and YFSETQ. Written as DNA, the CDR3 is TGCGCCAGCAGCTTGCGTCCGGGGGATACTAACACCGGGGAGCTGTTTTTT. It specifies CASSLRPGDTNTGELFF.

This clone has a handful of counts. The junction does not match germline at one end; this may be a read error. This chain uses TRBV19 with TRBJ1-6; 8 positions match TRBD1. The germline V gene encodes CDR1 LNHDA and CDR2 SQIVND (reference sequence). The CDR3 is 13 residues long. The CDR3 reads CASSPGQGPPLNF. CDR3 DNA: TGTGCCAGTAGTCCAGGACAGGGTCCACCCCTCAACTTT.

The CDR3 reads CASSKGQGAGWAFF. In nucleotides, the CDR3 is TGTGCCAGTAGTAAGGGACAGGGGGCTGGATGGGCTTTCTTT. V usage is TRBV19 and J usage is TRBJ1-1, with 12 bases matching TRBD1. Germline V lookup: CDR1 LNHDA, CDR2 SQIVND (reference sequence). The CDR3 is 14 amino acids. Germline trimming cut 4 bases from V and 11 bases from J; bases unmatched to any gene: 8. The variable domain in full, completed from reference TRBV19 and TRBJ1-1, reads DGGITQSPKYLFRKEGQNVTLSCEQNLNHDAMYWYRQDPGQGLRLIYYSQIVNDFQKGDIAEGYSVSREKKESFPLTVTSAQKNPTAFYLCASSKGQGAGWAFFGQGTRLTVV.

The chain links TRBV2 to TRBJ1-3; D gene ambiguous. The ends were cut back, 4 bases at V and 0 bases at J, with 10 bases in the middle. The CDR3 totals 15 residues. Germline-derived CDR1 and CDR2 are SNHLY and FYNNEI. The CDR3 region is CASSGGTSSGNTIYF. The CDR3 DNA sequence: TGTGCCAGCAGTGGCGGCACATCCTCTGGAAACACCATATATTTT.